Sequencing of this T cell receptor beta chain was carried out in a study of blood T cell repertoires in COVID-19. Study-level background: Samples taken during acute and convalescent COVID-19 were collected in the United States, Italy and Spain.

Under the authors' procedure: From reference gene primer amplification, estimates of nucleated cell counts were derived. TCRdb's copy holds only in-frame clones and misses some; the assay was immunoSEQ multiplex PCR. Clonal size and the V and J genes are those of that table, whereas D and trimming came from the DNA. The data contain around 75,000 clones, more than 80% of them singletons. The CDR3 is 15 amino acids. Trimming took off 0 bases at V and 1 base at J, with 7 bases between the two ends. CDR1 is MDHEN, CDR2 SYDVKM, per germline. This receptor was taken from a man between 50 and 59 years old with COVID-19, enrolled during active disease. Sequences were obtained from peripheral blood. The chain recombines TRBV28 with TRBJ1-5; D is possibly TRBD1 (5 bases). In DNA, the CDR3 is TGTGCCAGCAGTTTATGGGACAACAGCAATCAGCCCCAGCATTTT. Protein sequence: CASSLWDNSNQPQHF.